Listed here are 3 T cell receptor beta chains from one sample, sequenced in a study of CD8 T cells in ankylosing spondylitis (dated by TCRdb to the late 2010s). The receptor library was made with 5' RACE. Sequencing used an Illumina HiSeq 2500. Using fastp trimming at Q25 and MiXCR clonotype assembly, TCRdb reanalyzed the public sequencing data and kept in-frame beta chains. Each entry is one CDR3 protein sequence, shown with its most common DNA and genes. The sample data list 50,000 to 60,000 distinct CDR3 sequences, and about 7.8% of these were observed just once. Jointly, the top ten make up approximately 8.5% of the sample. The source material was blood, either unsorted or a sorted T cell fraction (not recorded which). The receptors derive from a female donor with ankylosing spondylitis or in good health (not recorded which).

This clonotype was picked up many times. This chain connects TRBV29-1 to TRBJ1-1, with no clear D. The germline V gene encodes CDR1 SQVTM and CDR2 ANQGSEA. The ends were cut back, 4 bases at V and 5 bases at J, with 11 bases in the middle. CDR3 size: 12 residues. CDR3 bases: TGCAGCGTTGTCTTGGGAGGTACTGAAGCTTTCTTT. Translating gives CSVVLGGTEAFF.

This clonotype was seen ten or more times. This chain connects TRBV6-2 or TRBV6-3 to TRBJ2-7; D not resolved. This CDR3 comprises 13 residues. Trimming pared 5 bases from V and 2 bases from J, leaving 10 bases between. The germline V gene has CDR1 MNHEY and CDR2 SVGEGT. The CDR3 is CASSTPVTYEQYF. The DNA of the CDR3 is TGTGCCAGCAGTACTCCCGTCACCTACGAGCAGTACTTC.

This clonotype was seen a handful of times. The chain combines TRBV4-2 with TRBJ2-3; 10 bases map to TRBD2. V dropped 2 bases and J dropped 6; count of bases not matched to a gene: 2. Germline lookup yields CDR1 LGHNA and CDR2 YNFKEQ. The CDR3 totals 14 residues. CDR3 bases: TGTGCCAGCAGCCAATCTAGCGGGGGCGATACGCAGTATTTT. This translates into CASSQSSGGDTQYF.